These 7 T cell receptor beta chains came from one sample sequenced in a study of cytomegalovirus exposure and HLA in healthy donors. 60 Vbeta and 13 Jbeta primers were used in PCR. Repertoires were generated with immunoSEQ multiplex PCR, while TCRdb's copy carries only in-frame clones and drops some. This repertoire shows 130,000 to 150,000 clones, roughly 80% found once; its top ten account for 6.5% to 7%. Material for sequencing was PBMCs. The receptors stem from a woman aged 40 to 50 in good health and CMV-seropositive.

CDR3 coding DNA: TGTGCCAGCAGTTACGACAGGGCTAATGAAAAACTGTTTTTT. It is translated as CASSYDRANEKLFF. The chain combines TRBV6-5 with TRBJ1-4; 7 bases map to TRBD1. Germline values: CDR1 MNHEY, CDR2 SVGAGI. V dropped 2 bases and J dropped 3; count of bases not matched to a gene: 0. The CDR3 sequence is 14 residues long.

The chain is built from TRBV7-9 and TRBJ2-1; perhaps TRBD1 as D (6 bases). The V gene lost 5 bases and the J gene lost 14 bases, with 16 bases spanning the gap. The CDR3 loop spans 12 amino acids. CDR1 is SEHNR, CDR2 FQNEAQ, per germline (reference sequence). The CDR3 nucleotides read TGTGCCAGCAGCCGTCCGGCAGGGGTTAAGTTCTTC. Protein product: CASSRPAGVKFF.

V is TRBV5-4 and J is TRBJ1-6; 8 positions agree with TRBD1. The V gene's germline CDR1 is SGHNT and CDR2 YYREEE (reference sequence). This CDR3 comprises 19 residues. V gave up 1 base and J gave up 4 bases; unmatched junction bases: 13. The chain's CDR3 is CASSLTTGTGAIYNSPLHF. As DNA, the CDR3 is TGTGCCAGCAGCTTGACCACCGGGACAGGCGCCATATATAATTCACCCCTCCACTTT.

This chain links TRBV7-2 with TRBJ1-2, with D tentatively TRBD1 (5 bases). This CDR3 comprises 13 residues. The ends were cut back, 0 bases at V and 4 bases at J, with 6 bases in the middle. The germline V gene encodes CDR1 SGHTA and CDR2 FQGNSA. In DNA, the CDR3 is TGTGCCAGCAGCTTAGCGCAGGGCTATGGCTACACCTTC. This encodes CASSLAQGYGYTF.

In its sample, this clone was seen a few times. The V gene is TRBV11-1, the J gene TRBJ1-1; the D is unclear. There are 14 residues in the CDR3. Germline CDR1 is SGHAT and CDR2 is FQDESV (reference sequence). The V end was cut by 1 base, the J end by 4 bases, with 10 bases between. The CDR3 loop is CASSLGPGGTEAFF. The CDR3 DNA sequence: TGTGCCAGCAGCTTAGGGCCGGGAGGCACTGAAGCTTTCTTT.

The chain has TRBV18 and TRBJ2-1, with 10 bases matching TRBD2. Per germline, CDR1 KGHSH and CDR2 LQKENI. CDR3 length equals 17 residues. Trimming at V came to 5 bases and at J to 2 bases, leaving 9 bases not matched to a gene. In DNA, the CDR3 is TGTGCCAGCTCAGGGCTAGCGGGGGCCTTGACCTACAATGAGCAGTTCTTC. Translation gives CASSGLAGALTYNEQFF.

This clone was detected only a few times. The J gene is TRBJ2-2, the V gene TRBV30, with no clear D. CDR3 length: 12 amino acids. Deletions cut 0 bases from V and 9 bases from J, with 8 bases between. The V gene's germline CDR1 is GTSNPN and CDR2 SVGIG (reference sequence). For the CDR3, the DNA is TGTGCCTGGAGTGTGGAGTTTCGGGAGCTGTTTTTT. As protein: CAWSVEFRELFF.